Following are 20 T cell receptor beta chains from one sample sequenced in a study of shared clonotypes between healthy human individuals. Generated by immunoSEQ multiplex PCR, the TCRdb table keeps only in-frame clones and is missing some. The repertoire includes some 1 million clones, about 80% of them detected once, and 1.2% to 1.5% sits in the top ten. Sequenced material: memory CD4+ T cells sorted from blood. Documented subset: CD45RA-negative fraction. The receptors were gathered from a man younger than 35 in good health.

This clone was seen a few times. The chain combines TRBV5-6 with TRBJ2-5; D gene unclear. The end of the DNA is better explained by TRBJ2-7, so the J call may be wrong. Germline V gene lookup returns CDR1 SGHDT and CDR2 YYEEEE. The CDR3 runs to 12 residues. The CDR3 DNA reads TGTGCCAGCACTCGCACGGAATACGAGCAGTACTTC. This sequence encodes CASTRTEYEQYF.

This clone was counted once. This chain links TRBV10-3 with TRBJ2-7; TRBD2 matches at 7 bases. The ends lost 3 bases at V and 4 bases at J; junction bases unmatched: 6. Germline CDR1 reads ENHRY; CDR2 reads SYGVKD. CDR3 size: 14 residues. The CDR3 DNA follows: TGTGCCATCAGTGAAGGAGCGGGATTATACGAGCAGTACTTC. Protein: CAISEGAGLYEQYF.

The rearrangement joins TRBV2 to TRBJ2-5, with D uncertain. V lost 7 bases to trimming and J lost 2 bases, with 14 bases between them. This CDR3 has 14 residues. Germline values: CDR1 SNHLY, CDR2 FYNNEI. As DNA, the CDR3 is TGTGCCAGCAACCCCTGGGCAGCTCAAGAGACCCAGTACTTC. Translating gives CASNPWAAQETQYF.

J is TRBJ2-6 and V is TRBV18, with 9 bases aligning to TRBD1. The CDR3 covers 19 residues. CDR1 and CDR2 (germline): KGHSH, LQKENI. V gave up 5 bases and J gave up 0 bases; unmatched junction bases: 11. The CDR3 spells CASSTSPGQGLSGANVLTF. The CDR3 bases are TGTGCCAGCTCAACTAGTCCGGGACAGGGCCTCTCTGGGGCCAACGTCCTGACTTTC.

This clone was observed a single time. The chain recombines TRBV30 with TRBJ2-1; D remains ambiguous. This CDR3 is built from 11 residues. The germline V gene has CDR1 GTSNPN and CDR2 SVGIG (reference sequence). Trimming pared 1 base from V and 8 bases from J, leaving 6 bases between. CDR3 coding DNA: TGTGCCTGGAGTGGGAGTGATGAGCAGTTCTTC. Residues: CAWSGSDEQFF.

This clone was seen a single time. The V gene is TRBV6-1, the J gene TRBJ2-2; D gene ambiguous. Per the germline V gene, CDR1 is MNHNS and CDR2 is SASEGT. There are 13 residues in the CDR3. V gave up 4 bases and J gave up 6 bases, with 9 bases separating them. The CDR3 here is CASSAQMSGELFF. The CDR3 nucleotides are TGTGCCAGCAGTGCCCAGATGTCCGGGGAGCTGTTTTTT.

This clone occurred a few times. The chain combines TRBV9 with TRBJ2-2; 13 bases agree with TRBD2. The J segment lost 5 bases and the V segment lost 5 bases, leaving 3 bases of the junction unmatched. The CDR3 covers 15 residues. Germline CDR1 reads SGDLS; CDR2 reads YYNGEE. The CDR3 nucleotides are TGTGCCAGCAGGGGGACTAGCGGGAAGACCGGGGAGCTGTTTTTT. This sequence encodes CASRGTSGKTGELFF.

The genes are TRBV19 and TRBJ2-7; D gene uncertain. This CDR3 is built from 15 residues. Trimming removed 0 bases at V and 1 base at J, with 10 bases between. Germline CDR1 is LNHDA and CDR2 is SQIVND (reference sequence). The CDR3 protein is CASSIEAGLSYEQYF. As DNA, the CDR3 is TGTGCCAGTAGTATAGAGGCAGGCCTTTCCTACGAGCAGTACTTC.

The chain recombines TRBV25-1 with TRBJ2-3; TRBD2 matches at 9 bases. CDR1 is MGHDK, CDR2 SYGVNS, per germline. The CDR3 runs to 15 residues. J was trimmed by 4 bases and V by 5 bases; bases with no gene match: 7. The CDR3 region has the DNA TGTGCCAGCAGTAAAGCGGGGGGCAAGGCAGATACGCAGTATTTT. This encodes CASSKAGGKADTQYF.

In regard to this clone: The sample has other DNA sequences that encode this CDR3 too. This chain connects TRBV28 to TRBJ1-1; unclear D gene. Per the germline V gene, CDR1 is MDHEN and CDR2 is SYDVKM. Trimming stripped 2 bases from V and 2 bases from J, with 3 bases between. The CDR3 extends over 12 amino acids. The CDR3, as DNA: TGTGCCAGCAGTTTAACCAACACTGAAGCTTTCTTT. Its protein is CASSLTNTEAFF.

V is TRBV11-2 and J is TRBJ2-2; D is uncertain. Trimming pared 3 bases from V and 5 bases from J, leaving 10 bases between. The CDR3 has 14 amino acids. In germline, CDR1 is SGHAT, CDR2 FQNNGV. The CDR3: CASSFDRRTGELFF. CDR3 nucleotides: TGTGCCAGCAGCTTCGACCGGAGAACCGGGGAGCTGTTTTTT.

The gene calls are TRBV2 and TRBJ1-2; D is uncertain. Trimming left V 4 bases short and J 8 bases short, with 20 bases between. The CDR3 is made up of 15 amino acids. Germline V CDR1 and CDR2: SNHLY, FYNNEI. This chain's CDR3 is CASSGLRTEYGGYTF. CDR3 nucleotide sequence: TGTGCCAGCAGTGGGCTACGGACGGAATATGGGGGCTACACCTTC.

On this clone: The sample holds other DNA sequences that translate to the same CDR3. The genes are TRBV4-1 and TRBJ2-5; 8 positions match TRBD1. With V trimmed by 4 bases and J by 1 base, 5 bases remained unmatched. The CDR3 is 15 residues long. Germline assignment: CDR1 MGHRA and CDR2 YSYEKL. Here the CDR3 DNA reads TGCGCCAGCAGCCTCGGACAGGGCTCCCAAGAGACCCAGTACTTC. It translates to CASSLGQGSQETQYF.

The chain has TRBV9 and TRBJ2-6; tentative D call: TRBD2 (6 bases). From germline, CDR1 is SGDLS and CDR2 YYNGEE. The CDR3 is made up of 15 amino acids. The V gene lost 3 bases and the J gene lost 0 bases, with 7 bases spanning the gap. CDR3 residues: CASSAGVSGANVLTF. In DNA, the CDR3 is TGTGCCAGCAGCGCGGGAGTCTCTGGGGCCAACGTCCTGACTTTC.

CDR3 protein: CASSKLGQGAQETQYF. The CDR3 DNA is TGCGCCAGCAGCAAACTCGGACAGGGGGCTCAGGAGACCCAGTACTTC. This chain uses TRBV5-1 with TRBJ2-5, with 11 bases aligning to TRBD1. This CDR3 is 16 amino acids long. The V segment lost 4 bases and the J segment 5 bases; nucleotides outside the gene matches: 10. Germline CDR1 SGHRS, CDR2 YFSETQ.

This chain connects TRBV5-1 to TRBJ2-5; 14 nucleotides line up with TRBD2. J lost 14 bases, V lost 4 bases, and 10 bases had no gene match. CDR3 length: 14 amino acids. The germline CDR1 and CDR2 sequences are SGHRS and YFSETQ. In nucleotides, the CDR3 is TGCGCCAGCAGCCTGACGGGACTAGCGGGAGACTCCTACTTC. Translating gives CASSLTGLAGDSYF.

This chain uses TRBV5-1 with TRBJ2-5, with D possibly being TRBD2 (6 bases). Germline V gene data show CDR1 as SGHRS and CDR2 as YFSETQ. CDR3 length: 13 residues. Trimming stripped 2 bases from V and 5 bases from J, with 10 bases between. CDR3 loop: CASSLFSGETQYF. CDR3 coding DNA: TGCGCCAGCAGCTTATTCAGCGGGGAGACCCAGTACTTC. The full variable domain, completed using reference TRBV5-1 and TRBJ2-5, is KAGVTQTPRYLIKTRGQQVTLSCSPISGHRSVSWYQQTPGQGLQFLFEYFSETQRNKGNFPGRFSGRQFSNSRSEMNVSTLELGDSALYLCASSLFSGETQYFGPGTRLLVL.

A remark on this clone: Other DNA sequences in this specimen translate into the identical CDR3. The chain links TRBV10-3 to TRBJ2-2; the D is unclear. V shed 2 bases and J shed 6 bases, with 4 bases lying between them. Per the germline V gene, CDR1 is ENHRY and CDR2 is SYGVKD. CDR3 length: 12 amino acids. CDR3 amino acids: CAISEGSGELFF. CDR3 bases: TGTGCCATCAGTGAGGGGTCCGGGGAGCTGTTTTTT.

This chain joins TRBV11-2 and TRBJ1-5, with 9 bases that match TRBD1. In germline, CDR1 is SGHAT, CDR2 FQNNGV. The CDR3 spans 17 residues. The V and J ends lost 4 bases and 3 bases, in that order; junction bases with no gene match: 10. CDR3 region: CASSSHAGTGLNQPQHF. CDR3 DNA: TGTGCCAGCAGCTCTCACGCCGGGACAGGGCTCAATCAGCCCCAGCATTTT.

This clone was counted a few times. Other DNA sequences in the same sample also yield this CDR3. The DNA of the CDR3 is TGTGCCAGCAGCTTAAGGATGAACACTGAAGCTTTCTTT. Protein: CASSLRMNTEAFF. The genes are TRBV7-2 and TRBJ1-1; the D is unclear. This CDR3 is built from 13 residues. The V and J ends lost 2 bases and 0 bases respectively, with 4 bases between them. Per germline, CDR1 SGHTA and CDR2 FQGNSA.